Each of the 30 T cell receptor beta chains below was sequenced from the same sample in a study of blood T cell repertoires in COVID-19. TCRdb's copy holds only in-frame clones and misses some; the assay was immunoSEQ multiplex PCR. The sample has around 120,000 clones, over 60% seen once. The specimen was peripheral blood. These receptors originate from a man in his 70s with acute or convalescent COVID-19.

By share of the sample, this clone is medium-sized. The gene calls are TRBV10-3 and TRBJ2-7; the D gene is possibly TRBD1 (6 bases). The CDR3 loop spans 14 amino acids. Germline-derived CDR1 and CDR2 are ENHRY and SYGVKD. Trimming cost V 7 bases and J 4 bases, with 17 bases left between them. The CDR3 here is CAINPGQGQYEQYF. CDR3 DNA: TGTGCCATCAACCCCGGACAAGGACAGTACGAGCAGTACTTC.

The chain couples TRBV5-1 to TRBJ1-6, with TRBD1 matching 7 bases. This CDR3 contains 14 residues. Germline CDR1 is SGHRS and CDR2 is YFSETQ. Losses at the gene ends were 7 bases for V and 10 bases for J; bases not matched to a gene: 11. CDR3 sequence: CASQPGGGQSPLHF. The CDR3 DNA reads TGCGCCAGCCAACCAGGAGGGGGCCAATCACCCCTCCACTTT.

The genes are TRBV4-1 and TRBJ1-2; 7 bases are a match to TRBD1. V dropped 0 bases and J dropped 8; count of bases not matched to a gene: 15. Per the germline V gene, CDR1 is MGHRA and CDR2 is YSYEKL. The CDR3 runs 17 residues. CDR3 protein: CASSQDESGRGIRGYTF. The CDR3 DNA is TGCGCCAGCAGCCAAGATGAGTCGGGCAGGGGGATAAGAGGCTACACCTTC.

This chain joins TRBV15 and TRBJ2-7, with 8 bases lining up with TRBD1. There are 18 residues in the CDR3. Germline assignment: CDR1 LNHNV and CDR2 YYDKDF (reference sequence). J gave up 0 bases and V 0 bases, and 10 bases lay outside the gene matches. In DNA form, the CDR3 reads TGTGCCACCAGCAGAGATAGTGGGTGGACAGGGAGCTCCTACGAGCAGTACTTC. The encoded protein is CATSRDSGWTGSSYEQYF.

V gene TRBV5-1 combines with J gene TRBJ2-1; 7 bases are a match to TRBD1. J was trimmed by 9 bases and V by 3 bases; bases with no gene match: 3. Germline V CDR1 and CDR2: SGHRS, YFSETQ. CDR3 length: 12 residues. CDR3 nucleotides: TGCGCCAGCAGCTCGACAGGGAGTGAGCAGTTCTTC. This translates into CASSSTGSEQFF.

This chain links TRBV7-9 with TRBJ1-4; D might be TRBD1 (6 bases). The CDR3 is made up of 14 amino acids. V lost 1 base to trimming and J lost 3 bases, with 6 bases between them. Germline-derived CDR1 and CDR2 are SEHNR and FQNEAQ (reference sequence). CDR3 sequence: CASSLGQANEKLFF. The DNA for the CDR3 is TGTGCCAGCAGCTTAGGACAGGCTAATGAAAAACTGTTTTTT.

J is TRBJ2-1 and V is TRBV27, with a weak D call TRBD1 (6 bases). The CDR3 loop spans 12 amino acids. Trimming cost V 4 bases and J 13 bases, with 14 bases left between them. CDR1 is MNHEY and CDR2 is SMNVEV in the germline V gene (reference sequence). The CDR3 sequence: CASSSTGPDQFF. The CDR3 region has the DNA TGTGCCAGCAGTTCGACAGGTCCCGATCAGTTCTTC.

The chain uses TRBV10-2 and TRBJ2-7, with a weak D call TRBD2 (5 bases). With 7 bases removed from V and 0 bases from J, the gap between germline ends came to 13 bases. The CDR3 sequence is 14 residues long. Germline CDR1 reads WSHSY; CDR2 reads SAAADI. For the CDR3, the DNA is TGCGCCAGCAAGGGTCCGGGGAGCTCCTACGAGCAGTACTTC. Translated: CASKGPGSSYEQYF.

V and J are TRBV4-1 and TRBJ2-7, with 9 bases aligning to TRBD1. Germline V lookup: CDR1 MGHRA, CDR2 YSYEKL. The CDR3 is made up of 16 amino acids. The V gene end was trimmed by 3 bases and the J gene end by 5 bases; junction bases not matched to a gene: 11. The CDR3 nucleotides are TGCGCCAGCAGCCATGGACCCCGGGACAGGGTCAACGAGCAGTACTTC. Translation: CASSHGPRDRVNEQYF.

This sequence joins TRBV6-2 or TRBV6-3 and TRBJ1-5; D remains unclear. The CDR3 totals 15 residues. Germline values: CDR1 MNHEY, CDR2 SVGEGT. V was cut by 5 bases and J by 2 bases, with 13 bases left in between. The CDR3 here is CASSPPRARNQPQHF. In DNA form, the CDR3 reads TGTGCCAGCAGTCCCCCGAGGGCTCGCAATCAGCCCCAGCATTTT.

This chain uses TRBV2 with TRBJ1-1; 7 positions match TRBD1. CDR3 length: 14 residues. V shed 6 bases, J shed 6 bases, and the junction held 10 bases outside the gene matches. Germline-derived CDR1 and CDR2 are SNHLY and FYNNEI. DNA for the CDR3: TGTGCCAGCAGGATCGAGGGGGCCACCCCTGAAGCTTTCTTT. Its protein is CASRIEGATPEAFF.

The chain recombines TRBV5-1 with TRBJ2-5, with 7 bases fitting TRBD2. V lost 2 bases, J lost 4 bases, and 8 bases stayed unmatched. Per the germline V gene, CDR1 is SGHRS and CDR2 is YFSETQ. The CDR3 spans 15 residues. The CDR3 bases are TGCGCCAGCAGCTTTGAAACGGGAGGTTTAGAGACCCAGTACTTC. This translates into CASSFETGGLETQYF. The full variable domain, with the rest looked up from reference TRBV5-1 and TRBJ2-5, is KAGVTQTPRYLIKTRGQQVTLSCSPISGHRSVSWYQQTPGQGLQFLFEYFSETQRNKGNFPGRFSGRQFSNSRSEMNVSTLELGDSALYLCASSFETGGLETQYFGPGTRLLVL.

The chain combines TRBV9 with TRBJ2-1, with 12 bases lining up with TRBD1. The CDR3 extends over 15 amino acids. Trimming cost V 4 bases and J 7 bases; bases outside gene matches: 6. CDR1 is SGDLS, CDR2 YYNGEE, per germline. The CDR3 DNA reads TGTGCCAGCAGCCCGGGACAGGGGGCTGAGAATGAGCAGTTCTTC. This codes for CASSPGQGAENEQFF. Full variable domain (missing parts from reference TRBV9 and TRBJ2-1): DSGVTQTPKHLITATGQRVTLRCSPRSGDLSVYWYQQSLDQGLQFLIQYYNGEERAKGNILERFSAQQFPDLHSELNLSSLELGDSALYFCASSPGQGAENEQFFGPGTRLTVL.

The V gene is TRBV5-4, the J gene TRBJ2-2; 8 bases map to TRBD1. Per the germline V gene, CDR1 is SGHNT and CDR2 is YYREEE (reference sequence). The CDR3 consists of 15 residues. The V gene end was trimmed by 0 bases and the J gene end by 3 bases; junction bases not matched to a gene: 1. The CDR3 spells CASSLDRGDTGELFF. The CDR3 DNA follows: TGTGCCAGCAGCTTGGACAGGGGGGACACCGGGGAGCTGTTTTTT.

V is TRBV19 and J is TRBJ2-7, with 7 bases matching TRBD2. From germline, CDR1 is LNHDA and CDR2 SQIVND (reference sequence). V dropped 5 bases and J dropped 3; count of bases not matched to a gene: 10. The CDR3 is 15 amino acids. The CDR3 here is CASSPGLGSDYEQYF. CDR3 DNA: TGTGCCAGTAGTCCCGGACTAGGTTCCGACTACGAGCAGTACTTC.

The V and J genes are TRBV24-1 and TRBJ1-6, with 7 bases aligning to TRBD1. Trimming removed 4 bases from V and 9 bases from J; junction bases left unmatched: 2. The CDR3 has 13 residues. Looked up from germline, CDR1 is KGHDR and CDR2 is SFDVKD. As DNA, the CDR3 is TGTGCCACCAGTGAGACAGGGTTTTCACCCCTCCACTTT. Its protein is CATSETGFSPLHF.

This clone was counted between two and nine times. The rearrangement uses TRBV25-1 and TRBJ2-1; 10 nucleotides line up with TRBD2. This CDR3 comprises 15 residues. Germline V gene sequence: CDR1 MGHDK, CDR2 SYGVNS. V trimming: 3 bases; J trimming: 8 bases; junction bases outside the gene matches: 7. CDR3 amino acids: CASSDSGGASDEQFF. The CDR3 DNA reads TGTGCCAGCAGTGACAGCGGGGGGGCCTCAGATGAGCAGTTCTTC. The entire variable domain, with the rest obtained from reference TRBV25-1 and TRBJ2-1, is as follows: EADIYQTPRYLVIGTGKKITLECSQTMGHDKMYWYQQDPGMELHLIHYSYGVNSTEKGDLSSESTVSRIRTEHFPLTLESARPSHTSQYLCASSDSGGASDEQFFGPGTRLTVL.

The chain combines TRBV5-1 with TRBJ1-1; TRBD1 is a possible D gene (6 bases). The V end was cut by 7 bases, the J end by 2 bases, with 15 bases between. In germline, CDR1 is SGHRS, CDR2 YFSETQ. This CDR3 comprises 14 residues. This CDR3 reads CASSGQSYNTEAFF. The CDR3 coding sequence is TGCGCCAGCTCTGGACAGTCTTATAACACTGAAGCTTTCTTT.

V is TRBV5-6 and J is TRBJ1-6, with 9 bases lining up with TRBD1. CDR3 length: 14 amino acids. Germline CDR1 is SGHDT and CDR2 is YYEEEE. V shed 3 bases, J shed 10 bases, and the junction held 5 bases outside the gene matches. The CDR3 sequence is CASSWDRALSPLHF. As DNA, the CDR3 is TGTGCCAGCAGCTGGGACAGGGCGTTATCACCCCTCCACTTT.

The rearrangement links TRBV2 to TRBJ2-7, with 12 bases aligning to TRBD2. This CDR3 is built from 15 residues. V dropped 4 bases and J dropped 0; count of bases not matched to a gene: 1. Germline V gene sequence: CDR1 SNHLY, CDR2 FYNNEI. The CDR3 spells CASSGTSGNSYEQYF. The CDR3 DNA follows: TGTGCCAGCAGTGGGACTAGCGGGAACTCCTACGAGCAGTACTTC.

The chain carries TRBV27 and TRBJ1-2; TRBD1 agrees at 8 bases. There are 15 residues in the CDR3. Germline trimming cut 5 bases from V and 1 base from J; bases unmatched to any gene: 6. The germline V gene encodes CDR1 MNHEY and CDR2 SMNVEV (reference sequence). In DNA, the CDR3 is TGTGCCAGCAGTATAAGGACAGGGTATAACTATGGCTACACCTTC. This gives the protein CASSIRTGYNYGYTF.

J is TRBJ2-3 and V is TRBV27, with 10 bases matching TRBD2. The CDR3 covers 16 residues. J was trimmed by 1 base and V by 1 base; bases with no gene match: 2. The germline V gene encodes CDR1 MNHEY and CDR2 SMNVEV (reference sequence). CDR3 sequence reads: CASSLFTSGGTDTQYF. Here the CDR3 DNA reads TGTGCCAGCAGTTTATTTACTAGCGGGGGCACAGATACGCAGTATTTT.

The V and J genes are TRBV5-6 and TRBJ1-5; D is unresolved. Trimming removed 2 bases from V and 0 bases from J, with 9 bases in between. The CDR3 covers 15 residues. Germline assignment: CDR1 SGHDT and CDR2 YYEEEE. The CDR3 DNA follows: TGTGCCAGCAGCTTTAACCGCTATAGCAATCAGCCCCAGCATTTT. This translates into CASSFNRYSNQPQHF.

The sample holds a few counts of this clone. The CDR3 DNA is TGTGCCAGCAGTTTAGGTCAGGGCTACGAGCAGTACTTC. Translating it yields CASSLGQGYEQYF. This chain uses TRBV12-3 or TRBV12-4 with TRBJ2-7, with D possibly being TRBD1 (5 bases). Deletions cut 1 base from V and 3 bases from J, with 7 bases between. The CDR3 sequence is 13 residues long.

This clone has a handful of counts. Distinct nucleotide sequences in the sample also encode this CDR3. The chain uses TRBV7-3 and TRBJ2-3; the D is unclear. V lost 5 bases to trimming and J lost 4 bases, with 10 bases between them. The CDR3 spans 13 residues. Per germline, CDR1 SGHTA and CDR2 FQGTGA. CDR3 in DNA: TGTGCCAGCAGCCCGACGGGTCCAGATACGCAGTATTTT. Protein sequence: CASSPTGPDTQYF.

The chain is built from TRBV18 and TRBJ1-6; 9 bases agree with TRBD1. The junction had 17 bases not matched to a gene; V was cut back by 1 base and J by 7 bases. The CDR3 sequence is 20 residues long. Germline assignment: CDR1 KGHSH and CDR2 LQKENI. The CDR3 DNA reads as TGTGCCAGCTCACCACGGACAGGGGCTTCCCCACTCCCTGGGAATTCACCCCTCCACTTT. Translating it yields CASSPRTGASPLPGNSPLHF. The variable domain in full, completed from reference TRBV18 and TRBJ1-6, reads NAGVMQNPRHLVRRRGQEARLRCSPMKGHSHVYWYRQLPEEGLKFMVYLQKENIIDESGMPKERFSAEFPKEGPSILRIQQVVRGDSAAYFCASSPRTGASPLPGNSPLHFGNGTRLTVT.

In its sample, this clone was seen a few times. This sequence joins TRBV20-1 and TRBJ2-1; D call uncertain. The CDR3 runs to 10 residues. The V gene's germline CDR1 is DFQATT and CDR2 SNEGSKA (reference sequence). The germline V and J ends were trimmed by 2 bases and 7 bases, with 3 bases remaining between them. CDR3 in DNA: TGCAGTGCTAGATCTAATGAGCAGTTCTTC. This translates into CSARSNEQFF.

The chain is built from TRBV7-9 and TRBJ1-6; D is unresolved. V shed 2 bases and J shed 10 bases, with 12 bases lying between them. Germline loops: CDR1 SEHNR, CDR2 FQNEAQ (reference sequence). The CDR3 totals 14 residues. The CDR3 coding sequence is TGTGCCAGCAGCTTATCAGTTTTTTTCTCACCCCTCCACTTT. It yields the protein CASSLSVFFSPLHF.

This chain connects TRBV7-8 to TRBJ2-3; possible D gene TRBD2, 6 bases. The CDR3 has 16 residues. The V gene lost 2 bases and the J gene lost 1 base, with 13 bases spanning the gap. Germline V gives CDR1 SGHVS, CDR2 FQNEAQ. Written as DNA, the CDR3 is TGTGCCAGCAGCTTAAGTGGGGGAGGAGGCACAGATACGCAGTATTTT. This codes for CASSLSGGGGTDTQYF.

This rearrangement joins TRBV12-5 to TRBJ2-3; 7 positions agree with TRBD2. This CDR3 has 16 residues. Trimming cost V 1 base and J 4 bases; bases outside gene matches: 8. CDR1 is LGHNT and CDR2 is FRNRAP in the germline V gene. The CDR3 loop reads CASGLGLASSADTQYF. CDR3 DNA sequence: TGTGCTAGTGGTTTGGGACTAGCTTCTTCGGCAGATACGCAGTATTTT.